The 32 T cell receptor beta chains in this list originate from one sample, sequenced in a study of blood T cell repertoires in COVID-19. Profiling relied on immunoSEQ multiplex PCR, and the TCRdb table lists in-frame clones only, not all of them. The table lists roughly 69,000 clones, more than 75% of them singletons, with 13% to 15% in the top ten. Sequenced input: peripheral blood. These receptors came from a man aged 60-69 years with COVID-19, enrolled during active disease.

J is TRBJ2-5 and V is TRBV5-1; TRBD2 matches at 14 bases. The germline V gene has CDR1 SGHRS and CDR2 YFSETQ. The CDR3 is made up of 16 amino acids. J was trimmed by 2 bases and V by 4 bases; bases with no gene match: 4. The CDR3 DNA is TGCGCCAGCAGCCCCAGGACTAGCGGGGGGCAAGAGACCCAGTACTTC. Protein product: CASSPRTSGGQETQYF.

In the case of this clone: Other DNA sequences in the sample encode the same CDR3. The chain uses TRBV28 and TRBJ2-3; 8 nucleotides align to TRBD2. This CDR3 has 13 residues. With V trimmed by 6 bases and J by 5 bases, 4 bases remained unmatched. CDR1 MDHEN and CDR2 SYDVKM come from the germline V gene. The CDR3 nucleotides read TGTGCCAGCAGCCTGGCGGGGGGAGATACGCAGTATTTT. Translating it yields CASSLAGGDTQYF.

The rearrangement joins TRBV29-1 to TRBJ2-2; TRBD2 aligns across 9 bases. J was trimmed by 8 bases and V by 5 bases; bases with no gene match: 9. This CDR3 region has 14 residues. Germline loops: CDR1 SQVTM, CDR2 ANQGSEA. The CDR3, as DNA: TGCAGCGTTTCGAGAGCGGGAGGAGGGGGGGAGCTGTTTTTT. Its translation: CSVSRAGGGGELFF.

This clone was seen a handful of times. The V gene is TRBV6-5, the J gene TRBJ2-4; D gene ambiguous. The CDR3 spans 13 residues. CDR1 and CDR2 (germline): MNHEY, SVGAGI. Trimming took 5 bases from V and 7 from J, leaving 12 bases between them. CDR3 residues: CASSPMVGNIQYF. DNA of the CDR3: TGTGCCAGCAGTCCTATGGTGGGCAACATTCAGTACTTC.

The DNA of the CDR3 is TGTGCCAGCAGCTCAGGGGGCCGTTTCGATTCACCCCTCCACTTT. Amino acids: CASSSGGRFDSPLHF. The chain is built from TRBV7-2 and TRBJ1-6; 8 bases align to TRBD1. Germline V gene data show CDR1 as SGHTA and CDR2 as FQGNSA. V shed 4 bases, J shed 8 bases, and the junction held 7 bases outside the gene matches. This CDR3 contains 15 residues.

This rearrangement joins TRBV12-3 or TRBV12-4 to TRBJ1-2; D ambiguous. The CDR3 covers 13 residues. The V end was cut by 3 bases, the J end by 2 bases, with 7 bases between. The CDR3 DNA follows: TGTGCCAGCAGTTTGGCGGGGAACTATGGCTACACCTTC. Translation: CASSLAGNYGYTF.

This chain uses TRBV6-6 with TRBJ1-1; D remains unclear. Germline V gene lookup returns CDR1 MNHNY and CDR2 SVGAGI (reference sequence). Deletions cut 0 bases from V and 3 bases from J, with 11 bases between. The CDR3 is made up of 15 amino acids. CDR3: CASSYSTYGDTEAFF. DNA of the CDR3: TGTGCCAGCAGTTACTCGACGTACGGGGACACTGAAGCTTTCTTT.

This CDR3 is CASSPGGAGEQYF. CDR3 bases: TGTGCCAGCAGCCCAGGGGGCGCGGGGGAGCAGTACTTC. This chain links TRBV7-9 with TRBJ2-7, with 8 bases lining up with TRBD1. The ends lost 5 bases at V and 7 bases at J; junction bases unmatched: 7. The CDR3 is made up of 13 amino acids. CDR1 and CDR2 (germline): SEHNR, FQNEAQ (reference sequence).

The J gene is TRBJ2-1, the V gene TRBV7-3, with 10 bases matching TRBD2. CDR3 length equals 15 residues. Germline-derived CDR1 and CDR2 are SGHTA and FQGTGA. J lost 2 bases, V lost 6 bases, and 4 bases had no gene match. The CDR3 sequence: CASSLSGGAYNEQFF. The CDR3 DNA sequence: TGTGCCAGCAGTCTCAGCGGGGGGGCCTACAATGAGCAGTTCTTC.

This clone was seen just once. J is TRBJ2-5 and V is TRBV3-1 (or the pseudogene TRBV3-2); perhaps TRBD2 as D (6 bases). Trimming took 1 base from V and 1 from J, leaving 10 bases between them. Per the germline V gene, CDR1 is LGHDT and CDR2 is YNNKEL (reference sequence). The CDR3 length is 15 residues. The CDR3 reads CASSQGRGSQETQYF. The CDR3 DNA reads TGTGCCAGCAGCCAAGGTCGGGGGAGCCAAGAGACCCAGTACTTC.

The sample holds one count of this clone. This rearrangement joins TRBV7-9 to TRBJ1-3; the match to TRBD1 covers 7 bases. Trimming at V came to 3 bases and at J to 0 bases, leaving 8 bases not matched to a gene. This CDR3 has 17 amino acids. The germline V gene has CDR1 SEHNR and CDR2 FQNEAQ (reference sequence). This CDR3 is CASSLKQGFSSGNTIYF. The CDR3 DNA reads TGTGCCAGCAGCTTGAAACAGGGGTTTTCCTCTGGAAACACCATATATTTT.

The chain has TRBV6-5 and TRBJ1-2, with 8 bases fitting TRBD1. CDR1 and CDR2 from the germline V gene are MNHEY and SVGAGI. V was pared by 6 bases and J by 7 bases, with 7 bases of the junction left unmatched. The length of the CDR3 is 13 residues. The CDR3 region is CASRRTGGFGYTF. The CDR3 nucleotides read TGTGCCAGCAGACGAACAGGGGGGTTTGGCTACACCTTC.

This rearrangement joins TRBV11-2 to TRBJ1-1, with 8 bases aligning to TRBD1. CDR1 SGHAT and CDR2 FQNNGV come from the germline V gene. The CDR3 totals 15 residues. Trimming cost V 5 bases and J 4 bases; bases outside gene matches: 9. Here the CDR3 reads CASSPGQGRRTEAFF. In nucleotides, the CDR3 is TGTGCCAGCAGCCCAGGACAGGGCAGACGCACTGAAGCTTTCTTT.

The chain is built from TRBV19 and TRBJ2-7; TRBD1 matches 9 bases. J gave up 0 bases and V 3 bases, and 12 bases lay outside the gene matches. CDR1 is LNHDA, CDR2 SQIVND, per germline (reference sequence). CDR3 length equals 18 residues. The CDR3 protein is CASSIPTRQGDPSYEQYF. DNA of the CDR3: TGTGCCAGTAGTATCCCTACACGACAGGGGGACCCCTCCTACGAGCAGTACTTC.

This rearrangement joins TRBV27 to TRBJ2-3; 7 positions agree with TRBD2. V lost 5 bases, J lost 2 bases, and 10 bases stayed unmatched. The CDR3 consists of 16 residues. Germline-derived CDR1 and CDR2 are MNHEY and SMNVEV (reference sequence). This chain's CDR3 is CASSPTAGVITDTQYF. CDR3 DNA sequence: TGTGCCAGCAGTCCCACCGCGGGAGTTATCACAGATACGCAGTATTTT.

This clone was found a few times. J is TRBJ1-2 and V is TRBV30; no definite D call. The CDR3 has 14 amino acids. V was shortened by 4 bases and J by 6 bases, with 18 bases between the two germline ends. Germline V lookup: CDR1 GTSNPN, CDR2 SVGIG (reference sequence). This chain's CDR3 is CAWTEWGEWHGYTF. CDR3 bases: TGTGCCTGGACCGAATGGGGAGAATGGCATGGCTACACCTTC. The whole variable domain, remainder taken from reference TRBV30 and TRBJ1-2, is SQTIHQWPATLVQPVGSPLSLECTVEGTSNPNLYWYRQAAGRGLQLLFYSVGIGQISSEVPQNLSASRPQDRQFILSSKKLLLSDSGFYLCAWTEWGEWHGYTFGSGTRLTVV.

V gene TRBV12-3 or TRBV12-4 combines with J gene TRBJ1-1; 7 bases match TRBD1. Trimming removed 8 bases from V and 1 base from J; junction bases left unmatched: 1. The CDR3 consists of 12 residues. CDR3: CASGTANTEAFF. The CDR3 nucleotides read TGTGCCAGCGGGACAGCGAACACTGAAGCTTTCTTT.

Comments on this clone: Relative to the germline gene, one junction end is altered; a read error may explain this. This rearrangement joins TRBV14 to TRBJ2-7; 8 bases match TRBD1. Germline assignment: CDR1 SGHDN and CDR2 FVKESK. The CDR3 has 13 amino acids. As DNA, the CDR3 is TGTGCCAGCTGCCAGGGGGCAGCGTACGAGCAGTACTTC. Translated: CASCQGAAYEQYF.

This clone was seen a few times. The J gene is TRBJ2-1, the V gene TRBV5-1; maybe TRBD1 (6 bases). V was clipped by 3 bases and J by 15 bases, with 16 bases between them. CDR1 is SGHRS and CDR2 is YFSETQ in the germline V gene. This CDR3 is 12 amino acids long. The CDR3 sequence: CASSSDTGKMFF. In DNA form, the CDR3 reads TGCGCCAGCAGCTCCGACACAGGGAAGATGTTCTTC.

The chain is built from TRBV4-2 and TRBJ2-4, with D possibly matching TRBD2 (5 bases). Germline V CDR1 and CDR2: LGHNA, YNFKEQ. There are 16 residues in the CDR3. Deletions cut 0 bases from V and 0 bases from J, with 9 bases between. CDR3 bases: TGTGCCAGCAGCCAAGAAGGGCGGGTAGCCAAAAACATTCAGTACTTC. Translation: CASSQEGRVAKNIQYF.

The chain has TRBV5-1 and TRBJ2-1, with D unclear. With 4 bases removed from V and 4 bases from J, the gap between germline ends came to 18 bases. The germline CDR1 and CDR2 sequences are SGHRS and YFSETQ. The CDR3 consists of 16 residues. The CDR3 spells CASSRTTGQAYNEQFF. Here the CDR3 DNA reads TGCGCCAGCAGCCGAACAACTGGGCAGGCTTACAATGAGCAGTTCTTC.

The rearrangement joins TRBV24-1 to TRBJ1-2; D is ambiguous. The CDR3 runs to 11 residues. The V gene lost 4 bases and the J gene lost 6 bases, with 5 bases spanning the gap. The germline CDR1 and CDR2 sequences are KGHDR and SFDVKD. CDR3 sequence reads: CATSDRDGYTF. In DNA, the CDR3 is TGTGCCACCAGTGACCGAGATGGCTACACCTTC.

The chain's CDR3 is CASSPGQGTYNEQFF. DNA for the CDR3: TGTGCCAGCTCACCCGGACAGGGCACGTACAATGAGCAGTTCTTC. The chain is built from TRBV18 and TRBJ2-1, with 8 bases aligning to TRBD1. V lost 3 bases and J lost 4; bases outside the gene matches: 5. CDR1 and CDR2 (germline): KGHSH, LQKENI. CDR3 length equals 15 residues.

This clone was recorded only once. This chain connects TRBV4-1 to TRBJ2-5; 7 nucleotides match TRBD1. This CDR3 is 15 amino acids long. V gave up 4 bases and J gave up 2 bases; unmatched junction bases: 7. In germline, CDR1 is MGHRA, CDR2 YSYEKL. CDR3 amino acids: CASSRLQGTQETQYF. DNA for the CDR3: TGCGCCAGCAGCCGGCTACAGGGGACACAAGAGACCCAGTACTTC.

V gene TRBV7-9 combines with J gene TRBJ1-1; D is unresolved. The V end lost 7 bases, the J end lost 4 bases, and 13 bases lay between the germline ends. This CDR3 has 13 residues. The germline gives CDR1 SEHNR, CDR2 FQNEAQ (reference sequence). CDR3 sequence (DNA): TGTGCCAGCACCCCCCCCCGGGGCACTGAAGCTTTCTTT. This sequence encodes CASTPPRGTEAFF.

The chain has TRBV7-9 and TRBJ2-7; 10 bases agree with TRBD2. CDR1 is SEHNR, CDR2 FQNEAQ, per germline (reference sequence). This CDR3 is built from 15 residues. With V trimmed by 5 bases and J by 1 base, 5 bases remained unmatched. The DNA for the CDR3 is TGTGCCAGCAGCCTCCGGACTAGCGGATCCTACGAGCAGTACTTC. Amino acid sequence: CASSLRTSGSYEQYF.

The chain combines TRBV30 with TRBJ2-2, with 8 bases fitting TRBD2. The CDR3 spans 15 residues. CDR1 and CDR2 from the germline V gene are GTSNPN and SVGIG (reference sequence). V trimming: 1 base; J trimming: 5 bases; junction bases outside the gene matches: 6. CDR3 DNA: TGTGCCTGGAGTGAGGCTAGCGGGCTTACCGGGGAGCTGTTTTTT. Translation gives CAWSEASGLTGELFF.

The V gene is TRBV20-1, the J gene TRBJ2-3; a possible D gene is TRBD2 (6 bases). Trimming took 3 bases from V and 0 from J, leaving 7 bases between them. Germline values: CDR1 DFQATT, CDR2 SNEGSKA (reference sequence). The CDR3 spans 13 residues. CDR3 loop: CSASGRSTDTQYF. Written as DNA, the CDR3 is TGCAGTGCTAGTGGGAGGAGCACAGATACGCAGTATTTT.

The sample holds one count of this clone. J is TRBJ2-3 and V is TRBV29-1, with D tentatively TRBD1 (5 bases). The CDR3 length is 13 residues. V lost 3 bases to trimming and J lost 2 bases, with 9 bases between them. CDR1 is SQVTM and CDR2 is ANQGSEA in the germline V gene. The CDR3 DNA is TGCAGCGTTGAGCGACAGACCACAGATACGCAGTATTTT. Encoded protein: CSVERQTTDTQYF.

V and J are TRBV24-1 and TRBJ2-1, with 16 bases aligning to TRBD2. Germline V CDR1 and CDR2: KGHDR, SFDVKD. The CDR3 contains 17 residues. The trim removed 9 bases at V and 7 bases at J, leaving 11 bases unmatched. This chain's CDR3 is CATSGLAGGAVKNEQFF. DNA of the CDR3: TGTGCCACCTCGGGACTAGCGGGAGGGGCTGTCAAGAATGAGCAGTTCTTC.

The genes are TRBV11-3 and TRBJ2-5; 7 bases fit TRBD1. J lost 4 bases, V lost 0 bases, and 8 bases had no gene match. CDR3 length: 16 residues. Germline V gene data show CDR1 as SGHNT and CDR2 as YENEEA. CDR3 sequence: CASSLDPPRQGETQYF. In DNA, the CDR3 is TGTGCCAGCAGCTTAGACCCCCCCCGACAGGGAGAGACCCAGTACTTC.

This rearrangement joins TRBV19 to TRBJ1-5, with D possibly matching TRBD1 (5 bases). Germline CDR1 LNHDA, CDR2 SQIVND (reference sequence). The CDR3 runs to 16 residues. V lost 5 bases to trimming and J lost 0 bases, with 14 bases between them. This chain's CDR3 is CASSLGLRYSNQPQHF. In DNA form, the CDR3 reads TGTGCCAGTAGTCTGGGACTTCGATATAGCAATCAGCCCCAGCATTTT.